Presented here are 16 T cell receptor beta chains from one specimen sequenced in a study of blood T cell repertoires in COVID-19. The repertoire was sequenced with immunoSEQ multiplex PCR; TCRdb's copy has only in-frame clones and lacks some. Of 190,000 or so clones in the sample, 87% were seen once. The specimen sequenced was peripheral blood. These receptors originate from a man between 40 and 49 years old with active or convalescent COVID-19.

The chain employs TRBV6-5 and TRBJ1-4; perhaps TRBD1 as D (6 bases). The CDR3 contains 14 residues. Germline CDR1 is MNHEY and CDR2 is SVGAGI. The V end was cut by 8 bases, the J end by 5 bases, with 15 bases between. The CDR3 region has the DNA TGTGCCAGCGGCTTTGGACAGCGAAATGAAAAACTGTTTTTT. Its translation: CASGFGQRNEKLFF.

This clone has only a few counts. One end of the junction varies from germline; a read error may be responsible. This CDR3 reads CASTQAGGGLNYGYTF. The CDR3 nucleotides read TGTGCCAGCACCCAAGCGGGAGGGGGCCTGAACTATGGCTACACCTTC. The genes are TRBV3-1 (or the pseudogene TRBV3-2) and TRBJ1-2; the match to TRBD1 covers 7 bases. The CDR3 runs to 16 residues. Germline CDR1 is LGHDT and CDR2 is YNNKEL (reference sequence).

V gene TRBV4-3 combines with J gene TRBJ2-7; perhaps TRBD1 as D (7 bases). From germline, CDR1 is LGHNA and CDR2 YSLEER. Deletions cut 2 bases from V and 7 bases from J, with 18 bases between. The CDR3 is made up of 15 amino acids. The DNA for the CDR3 is TGCGCCAGCAGCCAAATGTCAGGGGGGTTGAGGGAGCAGTACTTC. It is translated as CASSQMSGGLREQYF.

This clone was observed a handful of times. The J gene is TRBJ1-1, the V gene TRBV5-6; 8 positions match TRBD1. Trimming at V came to 4 bases and at J to 6 bases, leaving 14 bases not matched to a gene. Per the germline V gene, CDR1 is SGHDT and CDR2 is YYEEEE. The CDR3 has 16 amino acids. The CDR3 region is CASSPRYGQGRPEAFF. CDR3 coding DNA: TGTGCCAGCAGCCCTAGATACGGACAGGGCCGACCTGAAGCTTTCTTT.

The chain recombines TRBV13 with TRBJ1-1; TRBD1 matches at 7 bases. There are 16 residues in the CDR3. Germline V gene lookup returns CDR1 PRHDT and CDR2 FYEKMQ (reference sequence). Trimming removed 1 base from V and 2 bases from J; junction bases left unmatched: 7. In DNA, the CDR3 is TGTGCCAGCAGCTTAGCCCAGGGGGTTGTTAACACTGAAGCTTTCTTT. Protein sequence: CASSLAQGVVNTEAFF.

The CDR3 bases are TGTGCCAGCAGTTCCCTGGACAGGGGACATTCACCCCTCCACTTT. As protein: CASSSLDRGHSPLHF. The V call is TRBV6-5, the J call TRBJ1-6; 9 nucleotides align to TRBD1. The V and J ends lost 4 bases and 8 bases, in that order; junction bases with no gene match: 6. CDR1 is MNHEY and CDR2 is SVGAGI in the germline V gene. The CDR3 covers 15 residues.

This clone was counted once. The V and J genes are TRBV6-6 and TRBJ1-2; 7 bases match TRBD1. V dropped 6 bases and J dropped 4; count of bases not matched to a gene: 11. The CDR3 is made up of 15 amino acids. The germline V gene encodes CDR1 MNHNY and CDR2 SVGAGI (reference sequence). For the CDR3, the DNA is TGTGCCAGCAGCTCTAACCAGGGACAGCCCTATGGCTACACCTTC. The encoded protein is CASSSNQGQPYGYTF.

V gene TRBV19 combines with J gene TRBJ1-1; a possible D gene is TRBD1 (5 bases). The CDR3 spans 10 residues. Trimming took off 8 bases at V and 10 bases at J, with 11 bases between the two ends. The germline gives CDR1 LNHDA, CDR2 SQIVND (reference sequence). CDR3: CASHQGRAFF. As DNA, the CDR3 is TGTGCCAGTCATCAGGGAAGAGCTTTCTTT.

This chain connects TRBV6-2 or TRBV6-3 to TRBJ2-1, with D possibly matching TRBD2 (5 bases). In germline, CDR1 is MNHEY, CDR2 SVGEGT. The CDR3 consists of 12 residues. Trimming took off 3 bases at V and 7 bases at J, with 7 bases between the two ends. The CDR3 protein is CASSYWENEQFF. DNA for the CDR3: TGTGCCAGCAGTTATTGGGAGAATGAGCAGTTCTTC.

The chain recombines TRBV19 with TRBJ1-5; 8 bases are a match to TRBD1. Losses at the gene ends were 4 bases for V and 4 bases for J; bases not matched to a gene: 9. The CDR3 has 16 residues. CDR1 and CDR2 (germline): LNHDA, SQIVND (reference sequence). CDR3 in DNA: TGTGCCAGTAGTACCCTCTCGACAGGGGCTAATCAGCCCCAGCATTTT. It specifies CASSTLSTGANQPQHF.

The chain combines TRBV12-3 or TRBV12-4 with TRBJ2-1; TRBD2 matches 7 bases. This CDR3 is 13 amino acids long. The ends lost 4 bases at V and 8 bases at J; junction bases unmatched: 5. The CDR3 region is CASSSGLVDEQFF. CDR3 DNA: TGTGCCAGCAGTTCTGGACTAGTCGATGAGCAGTTCTTC.

For this clone: Additional DNA sequences in this sample encode the identical CDR3. The gene calls are TRBV7-2 and TRBJ2-7, with D possibly matching TRBD1 (6 bases). Trimming stripped 3 bases from V and 3 bases from J, with 9 bases between. The CDR3 length is 13 residues. CDR1 and CDR2 from the germline V gene are SGHTA and FQGNSA. The CDR3 DNA reads as TGTGCCAGCAGCTTTGGACAGCACTACGAGCAGTACTTC. Translated, it gives CASSFGQHYEQYF.

The gene calls are TRBV6-5 and TRBJ2-1; maybe TRBD2 (5 bases). This CDR3 has 14 amino acids. V was trimmed by 5 bases and J by 9 bases, leaving 17 bases between them. Germline CDR1 is MNHEY and CDR2 is SVGAGI. The CDR3 reads CASSPEGLVAEQFF. In nucleotides, the CDR3 is TGTGCCAGCAGTCCCGAAGGACTGGTCGCTGAGCAGTTCTTC.

This chain uses TRBV19 with TRBJ2-3; 7 bases are shared with TRBD1. After removal of 4 bases from V and 11 bases from J, the junction contained 9 bases not matched to a gene. This CDR3 has 13 residues. Germline V lookup: CDR1 LNHDA, CDR2 SQIVND (reference sequence). The CDR3 DNA reads TGTGCCAGTAGTACCTGGACAGGCTTCGAGCAGTATTTT. Amino acid sequence: CASSTWTGFEQYF. The entire variable domain, with the rest obtained from reference TRBV19 and TRBJ2-3, is as follows: DGGITQSPKYLFRKEGQNVTLSCEQNLNHDAMYWYRQDPGQGLRLIYYSQIVNDFQKGDIAEGYSVSREKKESFPLTVTSAQKNPTAFYLCASSTWTGFEQYFGPGTRLTVL.

The chain links TRBV5-4 to TRBJ2-1; D not resolved. This CDR3 has 14 residues. The germline V gene encodes CDR1 SGHNT and CDR2 YYREEE (reference sequence). The V and J ends lost 3 bases and 9 bases respectively, with 16 bases between them. The CDR3 nucleotides read TGTGCCAGCAGCTCTGACTTTCTCCTAGGTGAGCAGTTCTTC. Residues: CASSSDFLLGEQFF.

This chain links TRBV7-2 with TRBJ1-6, with TRBD1 matching 7 bases. The CDR3 extends over 16 amino acids. Per the germline V gene, CDR1 is SGHTA and CDR2 is FQGNSA. V was clipped by 1 base and J by 7 bases; unmatched bases: 7. The CDR3 region has the DNA TGTGCCAGCAGCTTAGACCCGACAGGGAGGAATTCACCCCTCCACTTT. Amino acid sequence: CASSLDPTGRNSPLHF.